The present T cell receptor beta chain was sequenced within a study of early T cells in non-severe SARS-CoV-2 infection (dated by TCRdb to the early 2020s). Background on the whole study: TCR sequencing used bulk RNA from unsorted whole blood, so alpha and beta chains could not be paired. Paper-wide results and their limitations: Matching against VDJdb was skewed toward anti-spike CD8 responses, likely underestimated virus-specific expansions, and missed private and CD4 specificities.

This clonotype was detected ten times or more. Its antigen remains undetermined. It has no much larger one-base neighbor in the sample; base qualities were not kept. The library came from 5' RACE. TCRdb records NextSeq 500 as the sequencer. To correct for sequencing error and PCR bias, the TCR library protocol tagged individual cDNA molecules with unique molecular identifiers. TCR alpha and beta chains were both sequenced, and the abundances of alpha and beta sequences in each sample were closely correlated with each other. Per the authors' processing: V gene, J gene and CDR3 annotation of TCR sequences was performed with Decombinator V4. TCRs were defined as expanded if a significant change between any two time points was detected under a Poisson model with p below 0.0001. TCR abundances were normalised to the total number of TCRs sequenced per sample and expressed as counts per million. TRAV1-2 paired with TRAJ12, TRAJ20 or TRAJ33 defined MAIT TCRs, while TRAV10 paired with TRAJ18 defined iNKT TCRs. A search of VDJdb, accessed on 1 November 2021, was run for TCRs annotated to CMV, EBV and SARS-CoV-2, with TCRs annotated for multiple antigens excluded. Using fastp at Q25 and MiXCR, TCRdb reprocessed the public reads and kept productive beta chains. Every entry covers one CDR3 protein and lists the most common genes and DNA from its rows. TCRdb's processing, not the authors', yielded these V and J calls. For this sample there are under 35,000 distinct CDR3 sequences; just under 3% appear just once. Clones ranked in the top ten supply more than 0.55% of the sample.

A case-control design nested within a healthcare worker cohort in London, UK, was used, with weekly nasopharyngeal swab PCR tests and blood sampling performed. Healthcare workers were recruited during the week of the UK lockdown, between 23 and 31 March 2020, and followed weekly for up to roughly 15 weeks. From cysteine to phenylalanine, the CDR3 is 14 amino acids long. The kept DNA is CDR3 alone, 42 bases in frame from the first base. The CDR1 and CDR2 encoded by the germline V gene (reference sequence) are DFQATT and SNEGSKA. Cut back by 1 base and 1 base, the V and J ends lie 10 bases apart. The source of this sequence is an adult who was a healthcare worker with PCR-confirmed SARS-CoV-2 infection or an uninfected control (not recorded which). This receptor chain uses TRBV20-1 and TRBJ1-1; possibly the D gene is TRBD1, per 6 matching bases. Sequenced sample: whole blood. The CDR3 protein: CSARVGGPNTEAFF. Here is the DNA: TGCAGTGCTAGAGTTGGGGGGCCGAACACTGAAGCTTTCTTT.